The 21 T cell receptor beta chains given below trace back to one sample, sequenced in a study of cytotoxic CD8 clonotypes in ibrutinib-treated CLL. Measured with immunoSEQ multiplex PCR; TCRdb has only the in-frame clones, and not every one. The sample has some 130,000 clones, 70% to 80% seen once; the top ten hold about 4.7%. Here the sequenced sample was PBMCs, taken after 24 months of ibrutinib treatment. These receptors were obtained from a human donor with chronic lymphocytic leukemia.

The rearrangement uses TRBV18 and TRBJ2-7; D gene ambiguous. The germline gives CDR1 KGHSH, CDR2 LQKENI. The CDR3 is made up of 12 amino acids. V lost 2 bases to trimming and J lost 1 base, with 3 bases between them. The CDR3 loop reads CASSPESYEQYF. DNA for the CDR3: TGTGCCAGCTCACCAGAATCCTACGAGCAGTACTTC.

This clone occurred once. The CDR3 reads CASSNTGDLYEQYF. As DNA, the CDR3 is TGCGCCAGCAGCAACACAGGGGATCTCTACGAGCAGTACTTC. The chain uses TRBV5-1 and TRBJ2-7; 7 bases are shared with TRBD1. V shed 4 bases, J shed 3 bases, and the junction held 7 bases outside the gene matches. The germline V gene has CDR1 SGHRS and CDR2 YFSETQ. CDR3 length equals 14 residues.

The chain uses TRBV28 and TRBJ1-1; perhaps TRBD1 as D (5 bases). The CDR3 covers 16 residues. The germline V gene has CDR1 MDHEN and CDR2 SYDVKM. With 6 bases removed from V and 3 bases from J, the gap between germline ends came to 20 bases. CDR3 in amino acids: CASSPGTPWGDTEAFF. CDR3 in DNA: TGTGCCAGCAGCCCCGGGACCCCTTGGGGCGACACTGAAGCTTTCTTT.

V and J are TRBV5-8 and TRBJ1-6; D unresolved. The germline gives CDR1 SGHTS, CDR2 YDEGEE. V was trimmed by 0 bases and J by 8 bases, leaving 6 bases between them. The CDR3 loop spans 13 amino acids. DNA for the CDR3: TGTGCCAGCAGCTTGGGGTGGGATTCACCCCTCCACTTT. Translating it yields CASSLGWDSPLHF. Drawing the rest from reference TRBV5-8 and TRBJ1-6, the complete variable domain is EAGVTQSPTHLIKTRGQQATLRCSPISGHTSVYWYQQALGLGLQFLLWYDEGEERNRGNFPPRFSGRQFPNYSSELNVNALELEDSALYLCASSLGWDSPLHFGNGTRLTVT.

Only a few counts were recorded for this clone. The chain recombines TRBV9 with TRBJ2-3, with 8 bases lining up with TRBD2. Trimming removed 4 bases from V and 4 bases from J; junction bases left unmatched: 14. The CDR3 totals 17 residues. Germline V gives CDR1 SGDLS, CDR2 YYNGEE. The CDR3 DNA reads TGTGCCAGCAGCACACCACACCTAGCGGGCGGGGCAGATACGCAGTATTTT. Amino acids: CASSTPHLAGGADTQYF.

The gene calls are TRBV30 and TRBJ1-6; D call uncertain. Germline V lookup: CDR1 GTSNPN, CDR2 SVGIG (reference sequence). Deletions cut 4 bases from V and 0 bases from J, with 10 bases between. The CDR3 extends over 15 amino acids. In DNA, the CDR3 is TGTGCCTGGACGACCCGGAGCTCCTATAATTCACCCCTCCACTTT. Amino acids: CAWTTRSSYNSPLHF. Supplemented by reference TRBV30 and TRBJ1-6, the full variable domain reads SQTIHQWPATLVQPVGSPLSLECTVEGTSNPNLYWYRQAAGRGLQLLFYSVGIGQISSEVPQNLSASRPQDRQFILSSKKLLLSDSGFYLCAWTTRSSYNSPLHFGNGTRLTVT.

V and J are TRBV9 and TRBJ1-4, with 7 bases matching TRBD1. The J segment lost 0 bases and the V segment lost 6 bases, leaving 11 bases of the junction unmatched. Germline-derived CDR1 and CDR2 are SGDLS and YYNGEE. This CDR3 is 17 amino acids long. The CDR3 spells CASTPGQTLATNEKLFF. CDR3 in DNA: TGTGCCAGCACCCCGGGACAGACCCTTGCAACTAATGAAAAACTGTTTTTT.

This clone was recorded a few times. V and J are TRBV10-3 and TRBJ1-6; D gene uncertain. This CDR3 region has 14 residues. CDR1 ENHRY and CDR2 SYGVKD come from the germline V gene. V lost 2 bases and J 9 bases, leaving 11 bases between the germline ends. CDR3 nucleotide sequence: TGTGCCATCAGTGAGGTCCGGGTTGGTTCACCCCTCCACTTT. Amino acids: CAISEVRVGSPLHF.

The chain uses TRBV9 and TRBJ2-3; D gene unclear. V gave up 7 bases and J gave up 0 bases, with 18 bases separating them. The CDR3 consists of 16 residues. The germline gives CDR1 SGDLS, CDR2 YYNGEE. In DNA form, the CDR3 reads TGTGCCAGCCGGTCAGGCTCCGTCTCTAGCACAGATACGCAGTATTTT. Amino acid sequence: CASRSGSVSSTDTQYF. The whole variable domain, filled in from reference TRBV9 and TRBJ2-3, reads DSGVTQTPKHLITATGQRVTLRCSPRSGDLSVYWYQQSLDQGLQFLIQYYNGEERAKGNILERFSAQQFPDLHSELNLSSLELGDSALYFCASRSGSVSSTDTQYFGPGTRLTVL.

This sequence joins TRBV6-6 and TRBJ1-2; D is unresolved. The V and J ends lost 2 bases and 4 bases respectively, with 2 bases between them. Germline values: CDR1 MNHNY, CDR2 SVGAGI (reference sequence). CDR3 length equals 11 residues. The CDR3 nucleotides are TGTGCCAGCAGTTACGGCTATGGCTACACCTTC. Protein product: CASSYGYGYTF.

This sequence joins TRBV29-1 and TRBJ2-1; a weak D match, TRBD2 (6 bases). The CDR3 totals 14 residues. Trimming cost V 8 bases and J 12 bases, with 26 bases left between them. Germline V gives CDR1 SQVTM, CDR2 ANQGSEA. CDR3 nucleotide sequence: TGCAGCTGGGGGGTCATCGGTAGCTCGGTTGTGCAGTTCTTC. Amino acid sequence: CSWGVIGSSVVQFF.

This clone was recorded once. The chain couples TRBV9 to TRBJ2-1; D is perhaps TRBD1 or TRBD2 (6 bases each). The germline CDR1 and CDR2 sequences are SGDLS and YYNGEE. The length of the CDR3 is 15 residues. V lost 0 bases and J 8 bases, leaving 15 bases between the germline ends. The CDR3 DNA is TGTGCCAGCAGCGTAGCCCCGAGGGGGGAAGATGAGCAGTTCTTC. Translated, it gives CASSVAPRGEDEQFF.

This chain links TRBV2 with TRBJ2-7, with 10 bases lining up with TRBD1. This CDR3 is built from 15 residues. V lost 6 bases, J lost 2 bases, and 7 bases stayed unmatched. Germline CDR1 and CDR2: SNHLY and FYNNEI. DNA of the CDR3: TGTGCCAGCAGGGACTGGGACAGGGGACCCTACGAGCAGTACTTC. It yields the protein CASRDWDRGPYEQYF.

The chain is built from TRBV2 and TRBJ2-6, with TRBD2 matching 7 bases. The germline V gene encodes CDR1 SNHLY and CDR2 FYNNEI. The CDR3 spans 15 residues. V gave up 9 bases and J gave up 2 bases; unmatched junction bases: 7. Here the CDR3 reads CASGRETTGANVLTF. In DNA form, the CDR3 reads TGTGCCAGTGGGAGGGAGACAACTGGGGCCAACGTCCTGACTTTC.

The chain is built from TRBV30 and TRBJ1-1; D remains ambiguous. This CDR3 has 12 residues. Looked up from germline, CDR1 is GTSNPN and CDR2 is SVGIG (reference sequence). The V end lost 2 bases, the J end lost 4 bases, and 8 bases lay between the germline ends. CDR3 residues: CAWSLVGTEAFF. CDR3 in DNA: TGTGCCTGGAGTCTGGTTGGCACTGAAGCTTTCTTT.

The gene calls are TRBV6-5 and TRBJ2-3, with D possibly being TRBD1 or TRBD2 (5 bases each). Trimming left V 2 bases short and J 1 base short, with 10 bases between. There are 15 residues in the CDR3. Germline V gene lookup returns CDR1 MNHEY and CDR2 SVGAGI. This CDR3 reads CASSYGGAGTDTQYF. CDR3 in DNA: TGTGCCAGCAGTTACGGGGGTGCGGGCACAGATACGCAGTATTTT.

This chain uses TRBV5-1 with TRBJ2-7; D might be TRBD1 or TRBD2, each matching 5 bases. CDR1 SGHRS and CDR2 YFSETQ come from the germline V gene. Trimming removed 5 bases at V and 4 bases at J, with 16 bases between. This CDR3 spans 14 amino acids. This CDR3 reads CASRHTGEGYEQYF. The DNA of the CDR3 is TGCGCCAGCAGACACACAGGTGAGGGGTACGAGCAGTACTTC.

The rearrangement uses TRBV7-3 and TRBJ2-3; TRBD1 agrees at 7 bases. From germline, CDR1 is SGHTA and CDR2 FQGTGA. Trimming removed 7 bases from V and 6 bases from J; junction bases left unmatched: 16. CDR3 size: 16 residues. The CDR3 nucleotides read TGTGCCAGCACCCCCGACAGGGAGTGGTATGGTGATACGCAGTATTTT. It specifies CASTPDREWYGDTQYF.

V and J are TRBV6-5 and TRBJ1-3; 10 bases are shared with TRBD1. With V trimmed by 6 bases and J by 1 base, 3 bases remained unmatched. The germline V gene encodes CDR1 MNHEY and CDR2 SVGAGI. The CDR3 is made up of 15 amino acids. The CDR3 spells CASSRDRGSGNTIYF. The CDR3 coding sequence is TGTGCCAGCAGCCGGGACAGGGGATCTGGAAACACCATATATTTT.

This clone was observed a single time. The V call is TRBV7-9, the J call TRBJ1-5; D is ambiguous. Germline V gene lookup returns CDR1 SEHNR and CDR2 FQNEAQ (reference sequence). CDR3 length equals 14 residues. Trimming shortened V by 3 bases and J by 0 bases, and 6 bases separated the two germline ends. The DNA of the CDR3 is TGTGCCAGCAGCTTTAGTGGTAGCAATCAGCCCCAGCATTTT. It translates to CASSFSGSNQPQHF.

This clone has a count of ten or more. The genes are TRBV30 and TRBJ1-2; D not resolved. Trimming took 0 bases from V and 4 from J, leaving 9 bases between them. The CDR3 sequence is 13 residues long. Germline V lookup: CDR1 GTSNPN, CDR2 SVGIG (reference sequence). The CDR3 loop is CAWSVLRGYGYTF. The CDR3 DNA reads TGTGCCTGGAGTGTACTGCGGGGCTATGGCTACACCTTC.